A selection of T cell receptor beta chains follows, all from one sample in a study of beta chain features in type 1 diabetes. Here immunoSEQ multiplex PCR was the method, and the copy in TCRdb shows in-frame clones only, minus some. The top ten clones hold about 0.03% of a sample with under 250,000 clones, approximately 14% of them seen once. Input material: naive CD4+ T cells from blood. These receptors were obtained from a woman in her forties in good health. Each CDR3 is given with its conserved first and last residue. D genes are given only for firm matches. Size is omitted from some rows. Given values are once, few, many or a class for expanded clones.

J	size	D	length	V	DNA	CDR3
TRBJ2-1	-	TRBD2	16	TRBV7-2	TGTGCCAGCAGCTTATCGCGCGGGGGGTCCTACAATGAGCAGTTCTTC	CASSLSRGGSYNEQFF
TRBJ2-3	few	-	15	TRBV18	TGTGCCAGCTCACCAAGGGGAACCCCAGGAGATACGCAGTATTTT	CASSPRGTPGDTQYF
TRBJ2-7	few	-	16	TRBV5-1	TGCGCCAGCAGCCTCGCCCCTAGCGTGGGTTCCTACGAGCAGTACTTC	CASSLAPSVGSYEQYF
TRBJ1-2	-	-	13	TRBV2	TGTGCCAGCAGTGAATTGGACAGTAAGGGCTACACCTTC	CASSELDSKGYTF
TRBJ1-5	few	-	15	TRBV6-5	TGTGCCAGCAGTTCGGGACACCTTAGCAATCAGCCCCAGCATTTT	CASSSGHLSNQPQHF
TRBJ1-2	-	-	14	TRBV6-4	TGTGCCAGCAGTGAAGTCGACAGTAACTATGGCTACACCTTC	CASSEVDSNYGYTF
TRBJ2-7	-	-	14	TRBV19	TGTGCCACCCTAGATCGGGGGAGCTCCTACGAGCAGTACTTC	CATLDRGSSYEQYF
TRBJ2-7	-	-	17	TRBV5-4	TGTGCCTATAGACCCACGACACGCCGGGGTCAAAGATTCGAGCAGTACTTC	CAYRPTTRRGQRFEQYF
TRBJ2-7	-	-	15	TRBV4-1	TGCGCCAGCAGCCAAGGCCCCGAGCTAGCCCACGAGCAGTACTTC	CASSQGPELAHEQYF
TRBJ2-2	-	TRBD1	16	TRBV25-1	TGTGCCAGCAGTGAGACGTGGACAGGAAACACCGGGGAGCTGTTTTTT	CASSETWTGNTGELFF
TRBJ1-2	-	-	13	TRBV18	TGTGCCAGCTCACCAGGAGGGAACTATGGCTACACCTTC	CASSPGGNYGYTF
TRBJ2-3	-	TRBD1	12	TRBV7-2	TGTGCCAGCAGCTCAGGGGGAAATACGCAGTATTTT	CASSSGGNTQYF
TRBJ1-5	few	-	12	TRBV6-1	TGTGCCAGTGCTCCGAGCGGTCAGCCCCAGCATTTT	CASAPSGQPQHF
TRBJ2-2	-	-	15	TRBV4-3	TGCGCCAGCAGCCAAAGTACAGGGATAACCGGGGAGCTGTTTTTT	CASSQSTGITGELFF
TRBJ2-7	few	TRBD1	13	TRBV10-3	TGTGCCATCAGGAGACAGGGTTCCTACGAGCAGTACTTC	CAIRRQGSYEQYF
TRBJ2-7	-	-	13	TRBV7-2	TGTGCCAGCAGCTTAGGGGGCCCCTACGAGCAGTACTTC	CASSLGGPYEQYF
TRBJ1-5	-	-	15	TRBV6-6	TGTGCCAGCAAAAGTAGACAAGAAATGAATCAGCCCCAGCATTTT	CASKSRQEMNQPQHF
TRBJ2-5	few	-	15	TRBV7-7	TGTGCTAGCAGCTCGCGTCTACAGGTTGGCGAGACCCAGTACTTC	CASSSRLQVGETQYF
TRBJ1-2	few	-	14	TRBV27	TGTGCCAGCAGTTTATCGATGGGGGCCGGTGGCTACACCTTC	CASSLSMGAGGYTF
TRBJ1-5	few	-	13	TRBV27	TGTGCCAGCAGTACCCGAGGAGATCAGCCCCAGCATTTT	CASSTRGDQPQHF
TRBJ2-5	few	-	13	TRBV6-5	TGTGCCAGCAGTGAGTTTATTGCGGGGACCCAGTACTTC	CASSEFIAGTQYF
TRBJ2-7	few	-	15	TRBV5-1	TGCGCCAGCAGCTTGGTTCTGGGGAGCTTTAACGAGCAGTACTTC	CASSLVLGSFNEQYF